This TCR beta chain was sequenced in a study of cytomegalovirus exposure and HLA in healthy donors. Study outcomes and limitations: HLA-A and HLA-B allele assignments for most subjects were reportedly predicted accurately using TCR beta sequences. Earlier analysis found most TCR beta V segments productive about 87% or about 30% of the time. It was shown in a later analysis that HLA-associated TCR beta chains were more clonally expanded than other, equally common chains.

Losses at the gene ends were 6 bases for V and 4 bases for J; bases not matched to a gene: 7. The CDR3 is 14 residues long. Per germline, CDR1 MDHEN and CDR2 SYDVKM. Comment on this clone: Antigen specificity is unknown.

The donors were healthy bone marrow donors. 13 Jbeta primers and 60 Vbeta primers were used for the PCR. Generated by immunoSEQ multiplex PCR, the TCRdb table keeps only in-frame clones and is missing some. This table holds 150,000 or so clones, 80% found once. This chain joins TRBV28 and TRBJ2-7; 9 positions match TRBD2. The sequence was obtained from a man aged 30-40 years in good health and CMV-seropositive. Sequencing was carried out using PBMCs. The CDR3 DNA sequence: TGTGCCAGCAGCTTTAGCGGGAGTCATTACGAGCAGTACTTC. This gives the protein CASSFSGSHYEQYF.